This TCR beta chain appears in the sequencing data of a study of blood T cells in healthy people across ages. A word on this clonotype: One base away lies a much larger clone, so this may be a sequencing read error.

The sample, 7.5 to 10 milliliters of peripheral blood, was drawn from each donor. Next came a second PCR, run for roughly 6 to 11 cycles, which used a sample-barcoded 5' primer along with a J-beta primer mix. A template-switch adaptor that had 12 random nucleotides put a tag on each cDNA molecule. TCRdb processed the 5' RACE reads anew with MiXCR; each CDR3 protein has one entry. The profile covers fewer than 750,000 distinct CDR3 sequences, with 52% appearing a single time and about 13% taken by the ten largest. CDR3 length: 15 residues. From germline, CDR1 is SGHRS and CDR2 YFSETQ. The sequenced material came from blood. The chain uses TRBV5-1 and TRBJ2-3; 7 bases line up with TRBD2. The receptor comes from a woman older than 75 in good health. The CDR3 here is CASSSVAGNTDTRYF. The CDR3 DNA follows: TGCGCCAGCAGCTCAGTAGCGGGTAACACAGATACGCGGTATTTT.